The source of this T cell receptor beta chain is a study of blood T cell repertoires in COVID-19. Germline CDR1 LNHDA, CDR2 SQIVND (reference sequence). The CDR3 has 15 residues. Trimming pared 9 bases from V and 1 base from J, leaving 18 bases between. Clones were sequenced by immunoSEQ multiplex PCR, and TCRdb holds only the in-frame ones, with some missing. The table records hundreds of thousands of clones, around 89% of them present only once. This receptor was taken from a middle-aged man who had recovered from COVID-19. The source material was PBMCs or T cells enriched from blood (not recorded which). The gene calls are TRBV19 and TRBJ1-1, with D possibly matching TRBD1 (6 bases). CDR3 protein: CASYRDIARNTEAFF. The DNA for the CDR3 is TGTGCCAGCTACCGGGACATTGCACGGAACACTGAAGCTTTCTTT.